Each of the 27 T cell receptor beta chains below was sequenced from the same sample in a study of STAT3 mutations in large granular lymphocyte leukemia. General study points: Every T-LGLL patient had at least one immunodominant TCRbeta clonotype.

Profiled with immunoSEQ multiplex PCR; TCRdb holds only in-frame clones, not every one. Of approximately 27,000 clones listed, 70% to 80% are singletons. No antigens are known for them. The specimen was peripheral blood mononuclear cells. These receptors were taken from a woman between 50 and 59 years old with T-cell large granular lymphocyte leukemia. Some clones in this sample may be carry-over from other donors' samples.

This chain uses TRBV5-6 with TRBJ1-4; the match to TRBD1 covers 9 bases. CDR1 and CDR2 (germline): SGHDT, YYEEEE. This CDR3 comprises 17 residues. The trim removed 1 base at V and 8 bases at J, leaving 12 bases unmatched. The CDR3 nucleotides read TGTGCCAGCAGCTTGTACCGGGACAGGGTGTCGGGAGAAAAACTGTTTTTT. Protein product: CASSLYRDRVSGEKLFF.

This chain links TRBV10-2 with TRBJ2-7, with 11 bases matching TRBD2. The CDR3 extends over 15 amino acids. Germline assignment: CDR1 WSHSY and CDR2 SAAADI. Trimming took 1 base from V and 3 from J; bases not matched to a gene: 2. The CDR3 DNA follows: TGCGCCAGCAGTGAGTATGGGACTAGCGGCTACGAGCAGTACTTC. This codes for CASSEYGTSGYEQYF.

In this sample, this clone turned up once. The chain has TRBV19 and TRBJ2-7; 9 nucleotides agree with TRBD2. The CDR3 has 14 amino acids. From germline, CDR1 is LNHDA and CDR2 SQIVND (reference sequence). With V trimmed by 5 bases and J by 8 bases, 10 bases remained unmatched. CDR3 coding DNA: TGTGCCAGTAGTTCCTCATCGAGCGGGGGGAAGCAGTACTTC. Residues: CASSSSSSGGKQYF.

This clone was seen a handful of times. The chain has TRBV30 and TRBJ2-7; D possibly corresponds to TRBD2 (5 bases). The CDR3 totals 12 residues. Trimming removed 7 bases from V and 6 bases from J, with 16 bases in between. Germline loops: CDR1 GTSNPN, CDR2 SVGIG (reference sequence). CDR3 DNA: TGTGCCTCTAAGCGGTCCCGGGGCGAGCAGTACTTC. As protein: CASKRSRGEQYF.

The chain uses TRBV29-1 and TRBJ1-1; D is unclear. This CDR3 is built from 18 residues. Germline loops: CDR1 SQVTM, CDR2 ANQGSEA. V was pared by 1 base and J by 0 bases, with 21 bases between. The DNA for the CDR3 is TGCAGCGTTGAAGTTACCGGCCTACCGAGGGTCGTGAACACTGAAGCTTTCTTT. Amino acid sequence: CSVEVTGLPRVVNTEAFF.

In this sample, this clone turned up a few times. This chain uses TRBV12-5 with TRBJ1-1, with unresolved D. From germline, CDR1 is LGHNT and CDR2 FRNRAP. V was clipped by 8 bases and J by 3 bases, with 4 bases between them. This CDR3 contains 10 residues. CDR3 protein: CASSYTEAFF. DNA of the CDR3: TGTGCTAGTTCTTACACTGAAGCTTTCTTT.

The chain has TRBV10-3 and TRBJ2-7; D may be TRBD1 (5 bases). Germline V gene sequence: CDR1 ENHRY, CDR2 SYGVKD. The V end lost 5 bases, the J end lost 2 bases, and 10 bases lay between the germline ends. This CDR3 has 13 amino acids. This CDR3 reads CAISSLGPYEQYF. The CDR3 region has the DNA TGTGCCATCAGTAGCCTGGGGCCCTACGAGCAGTACTTC.

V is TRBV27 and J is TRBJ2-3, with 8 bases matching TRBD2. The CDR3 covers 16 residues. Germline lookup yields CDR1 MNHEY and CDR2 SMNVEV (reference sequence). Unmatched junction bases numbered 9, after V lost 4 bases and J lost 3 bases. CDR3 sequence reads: CASSSRGGGRTDTQYF. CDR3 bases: TGTGCCAGCAGTTCGAGAGGCGGGGGGCGGACAGATACGCAGTATTTT.

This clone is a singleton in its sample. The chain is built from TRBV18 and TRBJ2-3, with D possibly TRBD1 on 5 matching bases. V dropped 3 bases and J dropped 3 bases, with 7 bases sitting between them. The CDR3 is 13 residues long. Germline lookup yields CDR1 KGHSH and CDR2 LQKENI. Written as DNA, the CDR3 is TGTGCCAGCTCACCCCGACAGACAGATACGCAGTATTTT. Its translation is CASSPRQTDTQYF.

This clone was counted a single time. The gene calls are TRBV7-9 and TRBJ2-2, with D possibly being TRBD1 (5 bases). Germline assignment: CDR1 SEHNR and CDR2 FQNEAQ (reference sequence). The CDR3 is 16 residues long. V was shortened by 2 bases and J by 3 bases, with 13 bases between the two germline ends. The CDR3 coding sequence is TGTGCCAGCAGCTTAACAGCAGGGCTACACACCGGGGAGCTGTTTTTT. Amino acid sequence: CASSLTAGLHTGELFF.

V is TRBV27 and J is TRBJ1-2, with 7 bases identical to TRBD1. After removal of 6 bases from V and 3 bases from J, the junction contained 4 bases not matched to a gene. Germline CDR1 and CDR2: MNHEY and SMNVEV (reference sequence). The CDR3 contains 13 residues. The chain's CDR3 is CASRSTGHYGYTF. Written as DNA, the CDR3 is TGTGCCAGCAGGTCGACAGGGCACTATGGCTACACCTTC.

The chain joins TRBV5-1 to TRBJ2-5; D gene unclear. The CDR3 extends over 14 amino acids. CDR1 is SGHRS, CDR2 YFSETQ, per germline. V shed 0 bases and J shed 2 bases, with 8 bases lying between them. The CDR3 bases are TGCGCCAGCAGCTTGGTGGGCCCTCAAGAGACCCAGTACTTC. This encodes CASSLVGPQETQYF.

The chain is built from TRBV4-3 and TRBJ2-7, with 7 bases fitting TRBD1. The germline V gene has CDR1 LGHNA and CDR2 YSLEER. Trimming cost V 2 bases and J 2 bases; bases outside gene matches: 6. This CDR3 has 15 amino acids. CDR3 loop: CASSQLTGRTYEQYF. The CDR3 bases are TGCGCCAGCAGCCAATTGACAGGGAGAACCTACGAGCAGTACTTC.

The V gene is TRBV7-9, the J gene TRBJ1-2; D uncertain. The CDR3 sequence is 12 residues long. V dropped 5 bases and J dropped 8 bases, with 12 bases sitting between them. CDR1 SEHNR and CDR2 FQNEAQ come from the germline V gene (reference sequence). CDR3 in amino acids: CASSRVESGYTF. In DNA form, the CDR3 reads TGTGCCAGCAGCAGGGTGGAGTCCGGCTACACCTTC. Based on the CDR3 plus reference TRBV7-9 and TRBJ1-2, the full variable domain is DTGVSQNPRHKITKRGQNVTFRCDPISEHNRLYWYRQTLGQGPEFLTYFQNEAQLEKSRLLSDRFSAERPKGSFSTLEIQRTEQGDSAMYLCASSRVESGYTFGSGTRLTVV.

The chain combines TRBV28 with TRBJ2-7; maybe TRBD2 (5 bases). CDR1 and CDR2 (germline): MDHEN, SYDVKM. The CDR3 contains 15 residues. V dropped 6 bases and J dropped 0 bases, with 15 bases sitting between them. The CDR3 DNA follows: TGTGCCAGCAGCCCTTGGGCGGGTAACTCCTACGAGCAGTACTTC. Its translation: CASSPWAGNSYEQYF.

In DNA, the CDR3 is TGTGCCATCAGTATGGGGGGCGGCAATCAGCCCCAGCATTTT. This encodes CAISMGGGNQPQHF. This sequence joins TRBV10-3 and TRBJ1-5; a weak D match, TRBD1 (6 bases). The CDR3 consists of 14 residues. Germline lookup yields CDR1 ENHRY and CDR2 SYGVKD. V was cut by 5 bases and J by 2 bases, with 10 bases left in between.

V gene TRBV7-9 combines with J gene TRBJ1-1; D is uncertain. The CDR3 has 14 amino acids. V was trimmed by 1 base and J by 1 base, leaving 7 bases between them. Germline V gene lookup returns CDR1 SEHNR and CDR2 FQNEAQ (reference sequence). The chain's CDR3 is CASSLGTSNTEAFF. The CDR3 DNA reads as TGTGCCAGCAGCTTAGGGACCTCGAACACTGAAGCTTTCTTT.

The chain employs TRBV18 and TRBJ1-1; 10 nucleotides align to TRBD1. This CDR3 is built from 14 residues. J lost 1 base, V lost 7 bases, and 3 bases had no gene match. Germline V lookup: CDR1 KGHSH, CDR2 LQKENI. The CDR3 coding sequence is TGTGCCAGCTTCGGGACAGGGGCGAACACTGAAGCTTTCTTT. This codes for CASFGTGANTEAFF.

CDR3: CASSGDSGRAGNEQFF. DNA for the CDR3: TGCGCCAGCAGCGGCGACAGCGGGAGGGCCGGCAATGAGCAGTTCTTC. V gene TRBV5-1 combines with J gene TRBJ2-1; TRBD2 aligns across 10 bases. Trimming at V came to 4 bases and at J to 6 bases, leaving 10 bases not matched to a gene. The CDR3 extends over 16 amino acids. CDR1 is SGHRS and CDR2 is YFSETQ in the germline V gene.

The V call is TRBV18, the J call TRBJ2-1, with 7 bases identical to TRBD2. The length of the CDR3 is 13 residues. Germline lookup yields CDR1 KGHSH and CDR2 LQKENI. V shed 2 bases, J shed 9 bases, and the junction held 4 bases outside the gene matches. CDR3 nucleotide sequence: TGTGCCAGCTCACCAAGTCCTAGCGGTGAGCAGTTCTTC. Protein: CASSPSPSGEQFF. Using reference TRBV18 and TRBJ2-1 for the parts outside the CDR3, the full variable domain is NAGVMQNPRHLVRRRGQEARLRCSPMKGHSHVYWYRQLPEEGLKFMVYLQKENIIDESGMPKERFSAEFPKEGPSILRIQQVVRGDSAAYFCASSPSPSGEQFFGPGTRLTVL.

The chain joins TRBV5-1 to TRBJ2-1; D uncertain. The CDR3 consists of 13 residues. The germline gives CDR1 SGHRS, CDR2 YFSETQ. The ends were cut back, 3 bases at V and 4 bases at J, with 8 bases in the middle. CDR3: CASSSEPYNEQFF. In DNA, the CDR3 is TGCGCCAGCAGCTCCGAGCCGTACAATGAGCAGTTCTTC.

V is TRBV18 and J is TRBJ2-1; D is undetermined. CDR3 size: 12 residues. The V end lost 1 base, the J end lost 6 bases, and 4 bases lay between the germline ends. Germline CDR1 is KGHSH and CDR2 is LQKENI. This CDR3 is CASSPRSNEQFF. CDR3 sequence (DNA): TGTGCCAGCTCACCACGAAGCAATGAGCAGTTCTTC.

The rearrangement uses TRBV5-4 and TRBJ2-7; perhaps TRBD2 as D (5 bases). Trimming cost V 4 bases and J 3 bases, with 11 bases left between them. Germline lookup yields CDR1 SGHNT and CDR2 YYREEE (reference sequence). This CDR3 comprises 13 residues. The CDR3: CASSRTGSYEQYF. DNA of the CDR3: TGTGCCAGCAGCCGCACGGGGAGCTACGAGCAGTACTTC.

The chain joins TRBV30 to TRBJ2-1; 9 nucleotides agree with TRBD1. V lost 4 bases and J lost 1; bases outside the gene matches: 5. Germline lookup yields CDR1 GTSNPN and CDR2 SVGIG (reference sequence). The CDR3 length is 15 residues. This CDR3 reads CAWNEGQGSYNEQFF. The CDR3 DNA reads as TGTGCCTGGAATGAGGGACAGGGTTCCTACAATGAGCAGTTCTTC. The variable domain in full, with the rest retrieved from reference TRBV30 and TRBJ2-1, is SQTIHQWPATLVQPVGSPLSLECTVEGTSNPNLYWYRQAAGRGLQLLFYSVGIGQISSEVPQNLSASRPQDRQFILSSKKLLLSDSGFYLCAWNEGQGSYNEQFFGPGTRLTVL.

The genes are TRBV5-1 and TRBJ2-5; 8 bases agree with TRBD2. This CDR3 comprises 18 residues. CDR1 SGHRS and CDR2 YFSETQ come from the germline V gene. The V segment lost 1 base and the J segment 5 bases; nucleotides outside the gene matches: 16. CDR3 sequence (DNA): TGCGCCAGCAGCTTGACGTCCCGAAGCGGTGGCGGGGGGGAGACCCAGTACTTC. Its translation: CASSLTSRSGGGGETQYF.

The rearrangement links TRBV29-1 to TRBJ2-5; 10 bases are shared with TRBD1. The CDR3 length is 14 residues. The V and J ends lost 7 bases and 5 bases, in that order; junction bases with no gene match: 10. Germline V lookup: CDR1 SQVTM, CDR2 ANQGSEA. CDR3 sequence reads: CSGGDRGGFETQYF. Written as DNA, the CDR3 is TGCAGCGGGGGGGACAGGGGAGGATTTGAGACCCAGTACTTC.

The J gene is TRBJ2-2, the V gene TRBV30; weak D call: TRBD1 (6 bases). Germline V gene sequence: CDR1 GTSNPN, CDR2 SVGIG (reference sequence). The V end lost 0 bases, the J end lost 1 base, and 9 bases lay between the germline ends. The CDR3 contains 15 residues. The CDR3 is CAWSVQGMNTGELFF. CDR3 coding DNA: TGTGCCTGGAGTGTACAGGGTATGAACACCGGGGAGCTGTTTTTT.